Sequencing of this TCR beta chain was carried out in a study of T cell clonality in common variable immunodeficiency. Notes on the study in general: Common variable immunodeficiency TCR beta sequences reportedly had fewer deletions and N-nucleotide insertions. Compared with controls, CVID subjects had fewer shared TCRbeta clones. CVID patient heterogeneity limited repertoire-clinical complication correlations.

The method was immunoSEQ multiplex PCR; TCRdb's version includes in-frame clones alone and lacks a portion of them. Observed are around 9,200 clones, no singletons, with the top ten taking around 4.2%. For at least one year, all CVID subjects received replacement immunoglobulin. No CVID subject was ill or on immunomodulatory drugs when sampled. The CDR3 loop spans 14 amino acids. After removal of 6 bases from V and 5 bases from J, the junction contained 6 bases not matched to a gene. Germline loops: CDR1 LNHDA, CDR2 SQIVND (reference sequence). This clone is labeled as medium-sized (0.01 to 0.1%). The antigen remains unidentified. The read is 3 residues too short to cover the CDR3 end, so that end is filled in from the germline J gene.

This TCR derives from a human donor with common variable immunodeficiency. The sequencing input was peripheral blood mononuclear cells. V usage is TRBV19 and J usage is TRBJ1-5, with TRBD1 matching over 8 bases. The sequenced part of the CDR3 DNA is TGTGCCAGTAGGGGTGGGACAGGTTATCAGCCC. Translated, it gives CASRGGTGYQP. The CDR3 reads in full as CASRGGTGYQPQHF.